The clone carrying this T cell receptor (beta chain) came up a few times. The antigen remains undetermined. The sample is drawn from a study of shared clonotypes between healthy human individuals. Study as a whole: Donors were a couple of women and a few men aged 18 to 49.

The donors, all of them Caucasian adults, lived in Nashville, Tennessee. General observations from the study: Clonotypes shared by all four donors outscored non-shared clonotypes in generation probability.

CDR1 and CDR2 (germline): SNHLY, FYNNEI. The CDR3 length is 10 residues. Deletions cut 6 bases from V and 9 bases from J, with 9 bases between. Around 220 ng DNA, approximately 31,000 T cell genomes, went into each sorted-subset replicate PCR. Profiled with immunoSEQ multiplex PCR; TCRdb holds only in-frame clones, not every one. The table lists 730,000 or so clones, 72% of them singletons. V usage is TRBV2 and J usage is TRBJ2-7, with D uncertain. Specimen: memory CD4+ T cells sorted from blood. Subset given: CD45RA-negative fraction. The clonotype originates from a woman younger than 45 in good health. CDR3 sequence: CASSASVQYF. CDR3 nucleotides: TGTGCCAGCAGCGCTAGTGTGCAGTACTTC.